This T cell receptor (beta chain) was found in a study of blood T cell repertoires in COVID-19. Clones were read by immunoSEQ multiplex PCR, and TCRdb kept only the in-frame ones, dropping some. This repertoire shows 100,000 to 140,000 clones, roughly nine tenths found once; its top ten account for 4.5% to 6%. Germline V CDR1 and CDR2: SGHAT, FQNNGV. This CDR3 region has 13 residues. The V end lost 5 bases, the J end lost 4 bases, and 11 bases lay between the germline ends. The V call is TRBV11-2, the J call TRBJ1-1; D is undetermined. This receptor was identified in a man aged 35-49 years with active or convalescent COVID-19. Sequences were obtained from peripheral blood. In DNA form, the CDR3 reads TGTGCCAGCAGCCCTCACTACCCCACTGAAGCTTTCTTT. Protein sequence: CASSPHYPTEAFF.